This TCR beta chain comes out of a study of control samples from healthy donors and cancer patients. Repertoires were generated with immunoSEQ multiplex PCR, while TCRdb's copy carries only in-frame clones and drops some. The sample holds 50,000 or so clones, 85% to 95% seen once. The CDR3 has 15 amino acids. V trimming: 7 bases; J trimming: 5 bases; junction bases outside the gene matches: 11. The germline V gene encodes CDR1 SNHLY and CDR2 FYNNEI. Sequenced input: blood. The clonotype originates from a man aged 25-45 years in good health. The chain carries TRBV2 and TRBJ1-1; 9 bases fit TRBD1. The CDR3 loop reads CASTLLDRGATEAFF. The CDR3 nucleotides are TGTGCCAGCACCTTACTCGACAGGGGGGCAACTGAAGCTTTCTTT.